This T cell receptor (beta chain) was observed in a study of regulatory T cells in long-lasting Graves disease. At the level of the study: Patients newly diagnosed with Graves' had been on antithyroid drugs for under 3 months. Findings and caveats of the study: Peripheral blood was the sole material, not thyroid tissue.

This clonotype was counted ten times or more. Antigen specificity is unknown. The authors built TCR beta libraries using iRepertoire HTBI primers and Arm-PCR of CDR3 regions. TCRdb recomputed calls from the multiplex PCR reads with MiXCR, one row per CDR3 protein. The data contain 400,000 to 500,000 distinct CDR3 sequences, around 13% of them singletons. This CDR3 is built from 19 residues. The junction had 9 bases not matched to a gene; V was cut back by 0 bases and J by 4 bases. Germline V gives CDR1 MNHEY, CDR2 SMNVEV (reference sequence). Time point in this sample: newly diagnosed GD, antithyroid drugs for less than 3 months. TCR sequences were obtained from RNA taken from PBMCs. The same data also went into a second study, on T cells in Graves' hyperthyroidism and ophthalmopathy. That work contributes: Graves' hyperthyroidism is called stable when ophthalmopathy does not progress within 18 months.

The sequencing used peripheral blood mononuclear cells (PBMCs), collected at new diagnosis, from a patient treated with antithyroid drugs. This TCR derives from a woman aged 45 to 65 with Graves disease. This chain uses TRBV27 with TRBJ2-1; 13 nucleotides align to TRBD2. CDR3 nucleotide sequence: TGTGCCAGCAGTTTATCGAGGGGGACTAGCGGGAATGGGTACAATGAGCAGTTCTTC. This sequence encodes CASSLSRGTSGNGYNEQFF.